These 16 T cell receptor beta chains were all obtained from the same sample, sequenced in a study of CD8+ T cells in alopecia areata. cDNA reverse transcribed from extracted RNA served as the sequencing template. This table comes from immunoSEQ multiplex PCR, and its TCRdb copy is limited to in-frame clones, with some not included. The data hold some 150,000 clones, with nearly 55% observed a single time. Indicated treatment: oral pan-JAK inhibitor, 5-10 mg twice daily. This specimen was CD8+ T cells sorted from blood, taken at week 4, from a patient treated with tofacitinib. These receptor sequences come from a human donor with alopecia areata.

The J gene is TRBJ2-5, the V gene TRBV4-3; possible D gene TRBD2, 6 bases. The CDR3 extends over 14 amino acids. Germline V gives CDR1 LGHNA, CDR2 YSLEER. Trimming shortened V by 3 bases and J by 4 bases, and 12 bases separated the two germline ends. DNA of the CDR3: TGCGCCAGCAGCCACGGACGGGAGTCAGAGACCCAGTACTTC. As protein: CASSHGRESETQYF.

This clone was picked up a small number of times. The chain employs TRBV7-2 and TRBJ2-7; D is undetermined. With 6 bases removed from V and 2 bases from J, the gap between germline ends came to 11 bases. CDR1 and CDR2 from the germline V gene are SGHTA and FQGNSA. The CDR3 length is 13 residues. CDR3 protein: CASRAENTYEQYF. CDR3 nucleotide sequence: TGTGCCAGCAGGGCTGAAAATACCTACGAGCAGTACTTC.

This clone was detected a few times. J is TRBJ2-2 and V is TRBV4-3; D unclear. Germline CDR1 and CDR2: LGHNA and YSLEER. The CDR3 consists of 17 residues. The germline V and J ends were trimmed by 4 bases and 8 bases, with 23 bases remaining between them. The CDR3 DNA reads as TGCGCCAGCAGCCTCCATGAATCCAGGCAGTCTCATGGGGAGCTGTTTTTT. This sequence encodes CASSLHESRQSHGELFF.

This rearrangement joins TRBV6-5 to TRBJ2-5; TRBD1 agrees at 7 bases. CDR1 MNHEY and CDR2 SVGAGI come from the germline V gene. V was pared by 8 bases and J by 2 bases, with 8 bases of the junction left unmatched. The CDR3 runs to 14 residues. Written as DNA, the CDR3 is TGTGCCAGCGCATGGGACAGCCTTCAAGAGACCCAGTACTTC. This encodes CASAWDSLQETQYF.

Details on this clone: The sample has other DNA sequences that encode this CDR3 too. This chain links TRBV30 with TRBJ2-7; 7 nucleotides match TRBD1. Germline V gene lookup returns CDR1 GTSNPN and CDR2 SVGIG (reference sequence). The ends lost 0 bases at V and 3 bases at J; junction bases unmatched: 2. There are 13 residues in the CDR3. The CDR3 DNA sequence: TGTGCCTGGAGTGTACGGACAGGCTACGAGCAGTACTTC. Protein product: CAWSVRTGYEQYF.

CDR3 loop: CASSQDGLAGESNEQYF. DNA of the CDR3: TGCGCCAGCAGCCAAGATGGTTTGGCAGGGGAAAGCAACGAGCAGTACTTC. The chain is built from TRBV4-3 and TRBJ2-5; D is perhaps TRBD1 (6 bases). The J call may be in error: the DNA end matches TRBJ2-7 better. Germline V gene data show CDR1 as LGHNA and CDR2 as YSLEER. This CDR3 is 17 amino acids long.

The chain has TRBV6-5 and TRBJ2-3; 11 nucleotides align to TRBD2. The CDR3 has 15 amino acids. The germline V gene encodes CDR1 MNHEY and CDR2 SVGAGI. After removal of 3 bases from V and 6 bases from J, the junction contained 5 bases not matched to a gene. This CDR3 reads CASSYGTSGGDTQYF. For the CDR3, the DNA is TGTGCCAGCAGTTATGGGACTAGCGGCGGGGATACGCAGTATTTT.

The table lists this clone with a few counts. The gene calls are TRBV5-6 and TRBJ2-1; TRBD1 aligns across 10 bases. The CDR3 is made up of 16 amino acids. V shed 2 bases, J shed 3 bases, and the junction held 5 bases outside the gene matches. CDR1 is SGHDT and CDR2 is YYEEEE in the germline V gene. The CDR3 region is CASSFGTGVVYNEQFF. In nucleotides, the CDR3 is TGTGCCAGCAGCTTCGGGACAGGGGTAGTCTACAATGAGCAGTTCTTC.

This clone was detected only a few times. The chain uses TRBV14 and TRBJ2-1; D not resolved. The CDR3 totals 12 residues. Trimming removed 4 bases from V and 7 bases from J, with 8 bases in between. CDR1 SGHDN and CDR2 FVKESK come from the germline V gene. The CDR3 region has the DNA TGTGCCAGCAGCCGGATCCCTAATGAGCAGTTCTTC. It codes for CASSRIPNEQFF.

J is TRBJ2-5 and V is TRBV7-9; D gene uncertain. Judging by the DNA end, TRBJ2-7 fits better; the J call may be wrong. CDR1 is SEHNR, CDR2 FQNEAQ, per germline (reference sequence). The length of the CDR3 is 13 residues. CDR3 bases: TGTGCCAGCAGCTTACAGACTTCCTACGAGCAGTACTTC. Protein: CASSLQTSYEQYF.

V gene TRBV7-9 combines with J gene TRBJ2-5, with D unresolved. The V gene's germline CDR1 is SEHNR and CDR2 FQNEAQ (reference sequence). The CDR3 contains 11 residues. V shed 4 bases and J shed 4 bases, with 4 bases lying between them. The CDR3 DNA follows: TGTGCCAGCAGCTCCGCAGAGACCCAGTACTTC. Translating it yields CASSSAETQYF. Drawing the rest from reference TRBV7-9 and TRBJ2-5, the complete variable domain is DTGVSQNPRHKITKRGQNVTFRCDPISEHNRLYWYRQTLGQGPEFLTYFQNEAQLEKSRLLSDRFSAERPKGSFSTLEIQRTEQGDSAMYLCASSSAETQYFGPGTRLLVL.

The count of this clone is one. The rearrangement links TRBV13 to TRBJ2-3, with D unresolved. CDR1 PRHDT and CDR2 FYEKMQ come from the germline V gene (reference sequence). Trimming left V 5 bases short and J 7 bases short, with 16 bases between. This CDR3 has 14 amino acids. DNA of the CDR3: TGTGCCAGCAGCCCACCTCAGTGGCAAAATACGCAGTATTTT. This translates into CASSPPQWQNTQYF.

The genes are TRBV27 and TRBJ1-6, with TRBD1 matching 7 bases. J lost 8 bases, V lost 5 bases, and 9 bases had no gene match. Germline V gene lookup returns CDR1 MNHEY and CDR2 SMNVEV (reference sequence). This CDR3 is 15 amino acids long. Here the CDR3 reads CASSIRDRGHSPLHF. In DNA form, the CDR3 reads TGTGCCAGCAGTATACGGGACAGAGGGCATTCACCCCTCCACTTT.

This chain links TRBV6-6 with TRBJ2-7; 11 bases match TRBD2. J lost 9 bases, V lost 6 bases, and 16 bases had no gene match. Germline V gene data show CDR1 as MNHNY and CDR2 as SVGAGI (reference sequence). CDR3 size: 16 residues. CDR3 sequence: CASRSGLAALLSAQYF. In DNA, the CDR3 is TGTGCCAGCAGGTCGGGACTAGCGGCCCTCTTAAGTGCGCAGTACTTC.

The chain recombines TRBV11-2 with TRBJ2-7, with D possibly being TRBD2 (5 bases). Germline loops: CDR1 SGHAT, CDR2 FQNNGV. V was pared by 1 base and J by 3 bases, with 10 bases between. This CDR3 region has 14 residues. In DNA, the CDR3 is TGTGCCAGCAGCTTAGCCATCGGACTCTACGAGCAGTACTTC. It yields the protein CASSLAIGLYEQYF.

The V and J genes are TRBV27 and TRBJ2-7; weak D call: TRBD1 (5 bases). The CDR3 runs to 15 residues. In germline, CDR1 is MNHEY, CDR2 SMNVEV (reference sequence). V gave up 4 bases and J gave up 2 bases, with 15 bases separating them. In DNA form, the CDR3 reads TGTGCCAGCAGTTCACCTCAGGACACCCCCTACGAGCAGTACTTC. Residues: CASSSPQDTPYEQYF.